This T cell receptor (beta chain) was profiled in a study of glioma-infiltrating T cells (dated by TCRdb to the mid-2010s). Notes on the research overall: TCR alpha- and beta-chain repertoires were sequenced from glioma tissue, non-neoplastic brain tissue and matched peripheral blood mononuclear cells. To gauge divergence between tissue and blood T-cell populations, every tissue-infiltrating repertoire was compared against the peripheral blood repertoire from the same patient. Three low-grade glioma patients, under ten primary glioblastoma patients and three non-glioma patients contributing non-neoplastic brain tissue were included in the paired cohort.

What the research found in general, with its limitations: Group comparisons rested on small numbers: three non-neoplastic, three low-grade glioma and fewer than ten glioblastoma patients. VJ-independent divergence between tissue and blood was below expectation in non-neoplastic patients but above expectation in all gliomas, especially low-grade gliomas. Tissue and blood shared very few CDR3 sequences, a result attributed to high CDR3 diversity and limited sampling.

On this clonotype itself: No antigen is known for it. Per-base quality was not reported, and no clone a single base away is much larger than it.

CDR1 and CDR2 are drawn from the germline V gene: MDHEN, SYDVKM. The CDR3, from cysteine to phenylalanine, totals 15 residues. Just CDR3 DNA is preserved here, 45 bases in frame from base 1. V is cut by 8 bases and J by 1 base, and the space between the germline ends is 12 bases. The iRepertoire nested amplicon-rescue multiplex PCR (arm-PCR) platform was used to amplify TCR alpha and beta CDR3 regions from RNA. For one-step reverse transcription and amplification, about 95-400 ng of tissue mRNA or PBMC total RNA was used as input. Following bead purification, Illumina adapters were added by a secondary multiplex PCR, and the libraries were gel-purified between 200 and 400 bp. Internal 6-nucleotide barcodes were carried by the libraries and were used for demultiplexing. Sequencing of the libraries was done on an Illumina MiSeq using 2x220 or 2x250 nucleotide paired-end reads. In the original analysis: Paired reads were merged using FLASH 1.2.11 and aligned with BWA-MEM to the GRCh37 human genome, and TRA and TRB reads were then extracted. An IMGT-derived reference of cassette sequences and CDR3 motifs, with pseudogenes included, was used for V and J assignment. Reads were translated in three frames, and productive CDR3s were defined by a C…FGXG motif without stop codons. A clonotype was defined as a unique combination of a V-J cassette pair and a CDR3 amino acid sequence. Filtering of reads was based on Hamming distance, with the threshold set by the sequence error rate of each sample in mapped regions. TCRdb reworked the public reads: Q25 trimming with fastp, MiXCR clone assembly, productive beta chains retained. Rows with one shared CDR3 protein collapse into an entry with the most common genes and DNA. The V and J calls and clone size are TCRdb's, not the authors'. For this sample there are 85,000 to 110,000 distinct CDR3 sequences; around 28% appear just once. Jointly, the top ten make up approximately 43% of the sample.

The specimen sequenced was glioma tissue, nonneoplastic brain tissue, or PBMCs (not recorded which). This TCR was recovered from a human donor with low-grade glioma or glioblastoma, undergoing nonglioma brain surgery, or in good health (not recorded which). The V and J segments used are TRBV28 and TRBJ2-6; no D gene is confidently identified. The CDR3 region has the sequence CASLRSQSGANVLTF. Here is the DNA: TGTGCCAGCCTCAGGTCACAGTCTGGGGCCAACGTCCTGACTTTC.